This T cell receptor (beta chain) was retrieved from a study of blood T cell repertoires in COVID-19. Overall study: COVID-19 samples collected from the United States, Italy and Spain covered acute and convalescent phases. Sample material is recorded as cDNA or gDNA derived from T cells, B-cell-depleted T cells, or PBMCs.

How the authors handled the data: It was from reference gene primer amplification that nucleated cell counts were estimated. Assay used: immunoSEQ multiplex PCR; TCRdb lists only in-frame clones, some missing. V and J calls and clone size are copied from that table; D and trimming were computed from the DNA. The data hold around 260,000 clones, with around 89% observed a single time. The origin of this receptor is a man aged 55 to 69 who had recovered from COVID-19. Sequencing used peripheral blood.

The CDR3 DNA reads as TGTGCCAGCATTACGAGGTCCGGACTAGCGGGGGGGAGTACAGATACGCAGTATTTT. Protein sequence: CASITRSGLAGGSTDTQYF. The chain employs TRBV5-8 and TRBJ2-3; the match to TRBD2 covers 15 bases. CDR3 length equals 19 residues. Germline V gene sequence: CDR1 SGHTS, CDR2 YDEGEE. Losses at the gene ends were 6 bases for V and 3 bases for J; bases not matched to a gene: 14.